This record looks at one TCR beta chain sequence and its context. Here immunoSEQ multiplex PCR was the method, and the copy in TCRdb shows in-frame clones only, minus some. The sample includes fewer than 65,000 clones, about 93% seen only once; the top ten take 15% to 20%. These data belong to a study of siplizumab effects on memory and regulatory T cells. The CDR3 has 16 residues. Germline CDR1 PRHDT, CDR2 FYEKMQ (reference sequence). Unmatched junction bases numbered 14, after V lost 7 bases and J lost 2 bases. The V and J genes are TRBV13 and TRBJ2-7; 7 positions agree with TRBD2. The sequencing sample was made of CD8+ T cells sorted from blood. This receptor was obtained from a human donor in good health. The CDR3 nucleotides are TGTGCCAGCACCCTGGGGGGGATAGCGGAAACCTACGAGCAGTACTTC. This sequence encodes CASTLGGIAETYEQYF.